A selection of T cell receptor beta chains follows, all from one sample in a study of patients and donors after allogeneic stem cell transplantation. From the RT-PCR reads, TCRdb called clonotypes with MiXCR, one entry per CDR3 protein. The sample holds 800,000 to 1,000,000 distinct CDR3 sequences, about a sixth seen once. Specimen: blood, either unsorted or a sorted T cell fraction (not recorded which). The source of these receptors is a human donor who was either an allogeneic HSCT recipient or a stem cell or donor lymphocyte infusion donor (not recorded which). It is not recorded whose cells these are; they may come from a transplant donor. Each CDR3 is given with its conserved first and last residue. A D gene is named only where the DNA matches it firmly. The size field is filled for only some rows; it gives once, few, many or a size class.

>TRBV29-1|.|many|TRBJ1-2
TGCAGCACCGACGGAGACTATGGCTACACCTTC
CSTDGDYGYTF
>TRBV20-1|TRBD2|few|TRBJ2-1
TGCAGTGCCCTCCTACTAGCGGGAGAATATGATGAGCAGTTCTTC
CSALLLAGEYDEQFF
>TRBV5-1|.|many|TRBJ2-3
TGCGCCAGCAGCTTGGCCAAACAGGGCACAGATACGCAGTATTTT
CASSLAKQGTDTQYF
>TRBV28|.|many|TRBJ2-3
TGTGCCAGCTCGGCGGGACTCTCAACAGATACGCAGTATTTT
CASSAGLSTDTQYF
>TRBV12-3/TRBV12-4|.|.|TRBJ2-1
TGTGCCAGCAGCAGCTGGACAGCGGGGGAGCAGTTCTTC
CASSSWTAGEQFF
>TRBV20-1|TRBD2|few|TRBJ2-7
TGCAGTGCTAGAGACGTGGGACTAGCGGGAGGCTACGAGCAGTACTTC
CSARDVGLAGGYEQYF
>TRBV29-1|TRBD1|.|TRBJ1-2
TGCAGCGCGACCCGGGACAGGGGAGGTGGCTACACCTTC
CSATRDRGGGYTF
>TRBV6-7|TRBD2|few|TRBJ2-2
TGTGCCAGCAGTTACTCGACGCGGGGGGATACCGGGGAGCTGTTTTTT
CASSYSTRGDTGELFF
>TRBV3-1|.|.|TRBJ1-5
TGTGCCAGCAGCCAGAAGCGTAATCAGCCCCAGCATTTT
CASSQKRNQPQHF
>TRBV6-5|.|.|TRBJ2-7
TGTGCCAGCAGTTACTCCGGGATGGATACCTACGAGCAGTACTTC
CASSYSGMDTYEQYF
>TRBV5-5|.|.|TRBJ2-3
TGTGCCAGCAGCCCCGGACGGATTACCACAGATACGCAGTATTTT
CASSPGRITTDTQYF
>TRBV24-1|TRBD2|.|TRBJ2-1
TGTGCCACCAGTGACGCGCCGGGACTAGGACCCCATCCGCCCTACAATGAGCAGTTCTTC
CATSDAPGLGPHPPYNEQFF
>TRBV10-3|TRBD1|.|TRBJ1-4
TGTGCCATCAGCAGGGGGACAACTAATGAAAAACTGTTTTTT
CAISRGTTNEKLFF
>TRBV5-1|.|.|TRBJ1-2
TGCGCCAGCAGCGTCCAGGACAAATCTTGGAGCTACACCTTC
CASSVQDKSWSYTF
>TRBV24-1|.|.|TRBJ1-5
TGTGCCACCAGTGAGGGCCCGACAGGCGGGAAGCTGCCCCAGCATTTT
CATSEGPTGGKLPQHF
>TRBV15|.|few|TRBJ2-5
TGTGCCACCAGCAGAGTCTCCAGGGCAGACCAAGAGACCCAGTACTTC
CATSRVSRADQETQYF
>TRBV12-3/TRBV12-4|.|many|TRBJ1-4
TGTGCCAGCAGTCTCGGGGCTGGAGGGGAAAAACTGTTTTTT
CASSLGAGGEKLFF
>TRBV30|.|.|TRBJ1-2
TGTGCCTGGAGATCTAGCGGCTACACCTTC
CAWRSSGYTF
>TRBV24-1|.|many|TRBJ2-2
TGTGCCACCAGTGACCCGAACACCGGGGAGCTGTTTTTT
CATSDPNTGELFF
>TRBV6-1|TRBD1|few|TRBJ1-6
TGTGCCAGCAGACCGACAGGGGAGGCACCCCTCCACTTT
CASRPTGEAPLHF
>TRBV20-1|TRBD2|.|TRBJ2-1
TGCAGTGCTACGACTCGACTAGCGGGGGCCTTC
CSATTRLAGAF
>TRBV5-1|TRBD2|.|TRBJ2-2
TGCGCCAGCAGCTTGCAAGGCGGGAGGGCCAGCGGGGAGCTGTTTTTT
CASSLQGGRASGELFF
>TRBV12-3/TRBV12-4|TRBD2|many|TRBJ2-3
TGTGCCAGCAGACCCGGGGGGACGGTCACAGATACGCAGTATTTT
CASRPGGTVTDTQYF